This T cell receptor (beta chain) is drawn from a study of T cell changes during pregnancy in multiple sclerosis. Profiled with immunoSEQ multiplex PCR; TCRdb holds only in-frame clones, not every one. Of roughly 80,000 clones listed, 92% were seen once; the top ten hold less than 3%. V dropped 6 bases and J dropped 5 bases, with 11 bases sitting between them. This CDR3 has 12 residues. CDR1 MDHEN and CDR2 SYDVKM come from the germline V gene. The sample was peripheral blood, taken before pregnancy. The source of this sequence is a female donor with multiple sclerosis, enrolled in a pregnancy study. The gene calls are TRBV28 and TRBJ2-7; tentative D call: TRBD1 (5 bases). The CDR3 loop reads CASRGALNEQYF. The CDR3 bases are TGTGCCAGCAGAGGGGCGCTGAACGAGCAGTACTTC. Drawing the rest from reference TRBV28 and TRBJ2-7, the complete variable domain is DVKVTQSSRYLVKRTGEKVFLECVQDMDHENMFWYRQDPGLGLRLIYFSYDVKMKEKGDIPEGYSVSREKKERFSLILESASTNQTSMYLCASRGALNEQYFGPGTRLTVT.